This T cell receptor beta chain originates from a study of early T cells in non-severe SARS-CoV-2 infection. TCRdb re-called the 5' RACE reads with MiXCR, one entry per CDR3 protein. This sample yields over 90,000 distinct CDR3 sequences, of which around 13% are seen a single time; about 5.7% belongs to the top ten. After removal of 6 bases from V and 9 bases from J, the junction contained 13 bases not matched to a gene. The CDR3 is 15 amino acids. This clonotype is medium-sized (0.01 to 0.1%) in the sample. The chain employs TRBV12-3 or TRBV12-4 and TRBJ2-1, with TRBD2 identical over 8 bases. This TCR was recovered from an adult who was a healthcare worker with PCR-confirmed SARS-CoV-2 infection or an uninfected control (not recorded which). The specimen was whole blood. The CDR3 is CASSLNAGGTSEQFF. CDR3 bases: TGTGCCAGCAGCCTCAATGCGGGAGGAACCAGTGAGCAGTTCTTC.